This TCR beta chain came from a study of shared clonotypes between healthy human individuals. Study outcomes and limitations: Richness estimates generally favored naive over memory subsets. Four donors shared around 5.1% of their naive CD4 clonotypes.

The CDR3 has 15 amino acids. Looked up from germline, CDR1 is SEHNR and CDR2 is FQNEAQ (reference sequence). Germline trimming cut 4 bases from V and 3 bases from J; bases unmatched to any gene: 1. Comments on this clone: Its antigen is currently unknown. This CDR3 is also generated by other DNA sequences in the sample.

Every contributor of samples was a Caucasian grown-up residing in Nashville, Tennessee. In replicate PCRs of sorted subsets, approximately 210 ng DNA, approximately 30,000 T cell genomes, was used. Assay used: immunoSEQ multiplex PCR; TCRdb lists only in-frame clones, some missing. This repertoire shows 2 million to 2.5 million clones, over 85% found once; its top ten account for more than 0.35%. The chain carries TRBV7-9 and TRBJ2-3, with 13 positions matching TRBD2. The sequencing sample was made of naive CD4+ T cells from PBMCs. This sample's subset: CD45RA+ positively selected. The receptor comes from a man in his late teens or twenties in good health. Some clones in this sample may be carry-over from other donors' samples. The DNA of the CDR3 is TGTGCCAGCAGCTCGGGACTAGCGGGAACAGATACGCAGTATTTT. This gives the protein CASSSGLAGTDTQYF.